This TCR beta chain was documented in a study of CD8 T cells in ankylosing spondylitis. General study results and limits: Reportedly, disease-linked clones are significantly enriched in ankylosing spondylitis patients' matched synovial fluid. Seven to nine highly homologous variants formed a TCR beta motif that appeared characteristic of ankylosing spondylitis blood.

TCRdb processed the 5' RACE reads anew with MiXCR; each CDR3 protein has one entry. Among 100,000 to 150,000 distinct CDR3 sequences listed, 15% to 20% were seen once. A word on this clonotype: Antigen: not known.

V was clipped by 6 bases and J by 4 bases, with 12 bases between them. The CDR3 is made up of 14 amino acids. The rearrangement joins TRBV12-3 or TRBV12-4 to TRBJ2-2; D gene ambiguous. Sequencing input: blood, either unsorted or a sorted T cell fraction (not recorded which). This sequence originates from a male donor with ankylosing spondylitis. This CDR3 is CASRPRAATGELFF. The CDR3, as DNA: TGTGCCAGCAGACCCCGGGCCGCCACCGGGGAGCTGTTTTTT.